This TCR beta chain came from a study of shared clonotypes between healthy human individuals (dated by TCRdb to about 2020). Regarding the study in general: A few men and a couple of women, aged 18 to 49 years, made up the cohort. For each donor, CD4 naive and CD4 memory were each run on three plates, CD8 naive on two plates, and CD8 memory on one plate. Libraries were prepared and TCR repertoires were sequenced by different laboratories using diverse techniques, in order to increase sequencing depth and limit assay-specific biases. Blood TCR repertoires of about five healthy adults were deeply sequenced to estimate repertoire size and the extent of clonotype sharing between individuals. Each donor's leukapheresis produced roughly between about 0.9 and 9.5 billion PBMCs. Findings and caveats that apply to the study as a whole: Pairwise subsampling led to the expectation that sequencing depth would affect the degree of clonotype sharing among donors. Compared with non-shared clonotypes, clonotypes shared by all four sorted-subset donors had higher generation probabilities. Because the study included a small number of donors, the genetic and exposure-history diversity represented was limited. Even with the large sequencing depth, rarefaction of the sorted-subset datasets indicated that sequencing was incomplete. Sharing across a few donors was observed for approximately 5% of naive CD4, over 3% of naive CD8, about 2.5% of memory CD4, and around 0.42% of memory CD8 clonotypes. Larger estimated clonotype richness was generally found for naive subsets than for memory subsets. Only blood was sampled, and tissue TCR repertoires likely differ from those in blood.

TCR CDR3 regions were amplified from genomic DNA by multiplex PCR using the deep immunoSEQ assay. Extracted genomic DNA from each cell subset was distributed evenly across all wells of several immunoSEQ 96-well plates, and each plate was treated as a replicate. Each replicate PCR for sorted subsets received roughly 0.2 ug genomic DNA, equal to roughly 30,000 T cell genomes. The purified libraries were quantified using a Qubit 3.0 fluorometer, sized with a Bioanalyzer 2100, and then quantified again using the KAPA Library Quantification kit. Every immunoSEQ 96-well plate was sequenced on a separate single-read 150-cycle Illumina NextSeq 550 flow cell. Turning to the authors' computational methods: Because the immunoSEQ output included only junctional sequences and no quality scores, the filtering could not be the same as the filtering used for full-length reads. To assign V/J genes and CDR3, sequences were annotated using PyIR, a Python wrapper for IgBLAST v1.9, with IMGT germline references. Any read was removed if the V/J assignment was weak (E-value above 1e-6), the CDR3 was missing, or the read contained stop codons, out-of-frame junctions, or ambiguous translated residues. A V3J clonotype was defined by an identical inferred V gene, J gene, and CDR3 amino acid sequence. Percentage overlap between repertoires was calculated by dividing the number of shared unique clonotypes by the size of the smaller repertoire. Three approaches were used to assess repertoire richness: RTK rarefaction, the Chao1 estimator, and Recon v2.1 estimates of unobserved clonotypes. OLGA was used to compute generation probabilities for all TCRbeta clonotypes that the gDNA method yielded from a handful of donors. The immuneACCESS repertoire file appears here via TCRdb, limited to in-frame rearrangements. These files lack a portion of the clones; in checked studies, under half of the deficit traces to unresolved V genes, and the cause of the others is not known. V and J calls and clone size follow that table, whereas D and trimming were derived from the DNA. The sample contains approximately 2,000,000 clones, just under 95% of them found a single time. Around 1.7% of the sample rests with the top ten.

CD8 naive samples were CD45RO-negative cells positively selected for CCR7, giving a CD45RA+CCR7+ population that excluded TemRA cells. Donors were healthy HIV-negative adults with no recently reported acute infections or vaccinations. Only Caucasian adults living in Nashville, Tennessee, USA were represented among the donors. Blood was collected by leukapheresis, and PBMCs were isolated by Ficoll-Histopaque density gradient centrifugation and then cryopreserved in liquid nitrogen vapor phase. Purity and quantity of every magnetically sorted T cell population were checked by analytical flow cytometry. Genomic DNA was isolated from each sorted fraction and quantified by UV absorbance on a Nanodrop 2000c. The cysteine opens and the phenylalanine closes a CDR3 of 15 amino acids. CDR3 DNA is the only sequence kept; it has 45 bases, read in frame from the first base. CDR1 and CDR2 are read off the germline V gene as MDHEN and SYDVKM. Trimming accounts for 5 bases at V and 6 bases at J, while the number of junction bases matched to no gene is 9.

This clone was recorded only once. Its antigen target is currently unknown. Qualities for individual bases were not recorded, and no much larger clone is one base off. Sequenced input: naive CD8+ T cells from PBMCs. The cell subset or site label, read with the paper, signifies: CD45RA+CCR7+. The chain uses TRBV28 and TRBJ1-2, with TRBD1 matching 10 junction bases. The origin of this receptor is a young man in good health. Some clones in this sample may be carry-over from other donors' samples. The nucleotide sequence reads TGTGCCAGCAGTGAAAGACCGGGACAGGGGAATGGCTACACCTTC. The resulting protein is CASSERPGQGNGYTF.